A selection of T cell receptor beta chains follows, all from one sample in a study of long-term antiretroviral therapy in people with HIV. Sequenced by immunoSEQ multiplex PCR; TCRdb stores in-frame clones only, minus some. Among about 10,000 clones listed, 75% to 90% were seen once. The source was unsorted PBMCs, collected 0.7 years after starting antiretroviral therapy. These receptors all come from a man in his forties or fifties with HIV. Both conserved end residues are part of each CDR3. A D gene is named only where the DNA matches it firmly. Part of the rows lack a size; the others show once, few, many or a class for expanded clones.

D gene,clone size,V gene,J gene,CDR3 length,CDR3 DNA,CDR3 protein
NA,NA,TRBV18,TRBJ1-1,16,TGTGCCAGCTCACCACCGGCGTTTTACAGGGTCGCTGAAGCTTTCTTT,CASSPPAFYRVAEAFF
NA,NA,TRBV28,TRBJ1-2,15,TGTGCCAGCAGTTTGGGGGTTGGCGGGCCCTATGGCTACACCTTC,CASSLGVGGPYGYTF
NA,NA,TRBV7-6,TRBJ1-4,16,TGTGCCAGCAGCCCCTATTTTGGGGGGCGGCGAGAAAAACTGTTTTTT,CASSPYFGGRREKLFF
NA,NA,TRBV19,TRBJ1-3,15,TGTGCCAGTAAAAAGGGAATAGTCGATGGAAACACCATATATTTT,CASKKGIVDGNTIYF
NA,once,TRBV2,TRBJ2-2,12,TGTGCCAGCAGTGGGGGTAACGGGGAGCTGTTTTTT,CASSGGNGELFF
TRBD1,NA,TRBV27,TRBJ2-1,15,TGTGCCAGCAGTTTATATGGGACAGTCTACAATGAGCAGTTCTTC,CASSLYGTVYNEQFF
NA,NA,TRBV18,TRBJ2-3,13,TGTGCCAGCTCACCGGACAGCACAGATACGCAGTATTTT,CASSPDSTDTQYF
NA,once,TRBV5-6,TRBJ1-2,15,TGTGCCAGCAGCTTGGTACAGGGCGGCAACTATGGCTACACCTTC,CASSLVQGGNYGYTF
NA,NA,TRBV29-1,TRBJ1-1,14,TGCAGCGTAGGAGTAGAGGCCGGCCACACTGAAGCTTTCTTT,CSVGVEAGHTEAFF
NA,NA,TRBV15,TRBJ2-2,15,TGTGCCACCAGCCGGAGGGCCTCGAACACCGGGGAGCTGTTTTTT,CATSRRASNTGELFF
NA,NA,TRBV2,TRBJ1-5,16,TGTGCCAGCACCTGGAGGGAGAACGGGGGCAATCAGCCCCAGCATTTT,CASTWRENGGNQPQHF
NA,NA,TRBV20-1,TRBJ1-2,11,TGCAGTGGACAGGACGACTATGGCTACACCTTC,CSGQDDYGYTF
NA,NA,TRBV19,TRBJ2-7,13,TGTGCCAGTAGCCCGGGTCATCCTTACGAGCAGTACTTC,CASSPGHPYEQYF
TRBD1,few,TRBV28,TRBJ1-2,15,TGTGCCAGCAGTACCAGTGGACAGGGGGCAGGTGGCTACACCTTC,CASSTSGQGAGGYTF
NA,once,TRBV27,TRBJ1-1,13,TGTGCCAGCAGTTTATCCGGGTACACTGAAGCTTTCTTT,CASSLSGYTEAFF
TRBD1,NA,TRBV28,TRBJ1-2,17,TGTGCCAGCAGCTATTCCCGGGACAGTACGAGAGGCTATGGCTACACCTTC,CASSYSRDSTRGYGYTF
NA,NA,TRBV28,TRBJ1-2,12,TGTGCCAGCAGCCCGGACCCCCAAGGCTACACCTTC,CASSPDPQGYTF
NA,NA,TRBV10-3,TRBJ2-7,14,TGTGCCATCAGTGAGTCGGGTAGGGACTACGAGCAGTACTTC,CAISESGRDYEQYF
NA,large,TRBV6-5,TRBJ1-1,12,TGTGCCAGCAGTTACGTCCGGGGGGCAGCTTTCTTT,CASSYVRGAAFF
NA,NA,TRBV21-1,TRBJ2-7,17,TGTGCCAGCAGCAAAGGACCGGAGCGTGCTACTACTAAGGTGCAGTACTTC,CASSKGPERATTKVQYF
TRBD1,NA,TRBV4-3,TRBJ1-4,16,TGCGCCAGCAGCCAAGGGGCAAACAGGGGTGGTGAAAAACTGTTTTTT,CASSQGANRGGEKLFF
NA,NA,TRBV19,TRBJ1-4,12,TGTGCCAGTAGCCTAGACGGATATCAACTGTTTTTT,CASSLDGYQLFF
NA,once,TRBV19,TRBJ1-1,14,TGTGCCAGTAGTATTTCGGCGGCGAACACTGAAGCTTTCTTT,CASSISAANTEAFF
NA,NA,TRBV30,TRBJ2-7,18,TGTGCCTGGGGGCCCCAATTTTCGGCGCGGACCACCTCCTACGAGCAGTACTTC,CAWGPQFSARTTSYEQYF
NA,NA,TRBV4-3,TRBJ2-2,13,TGCGCCAGCAGCCAAGCCTTTAGCGGGGAGCTGTTTTTT,CASSQAFSGELFF
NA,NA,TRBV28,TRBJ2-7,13,TGTGCCAGCAGTAATGGGTTAGGGTACGAGCAGTACTTC,CASSNGLGYEQYF
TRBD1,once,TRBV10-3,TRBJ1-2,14,TGTGCCATCAGTGAGACCGGGACAGGGGAAGGCTACACCTTC,CAISETGTGEGYTF
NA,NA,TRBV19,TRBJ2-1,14,TGTGCCAGTAGGAGGAAGAGCTCCTACAATGAGCAGTTCTTC,CASRRKSSYNEQFF
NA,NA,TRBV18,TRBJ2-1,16,TGTGCCAGCTCACCGCCCGGGACACAGGGTTACAATGAGCAGTTCTTC,CASSPPGTQGYNEQFF
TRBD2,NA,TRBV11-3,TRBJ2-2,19,TGTGCCAGCAGTCCCCGGCGTAGCGGGAGATCGGGGAACACCGGGGAGCTGTTTTTT,CASSPRRSGRSGNTGELFF
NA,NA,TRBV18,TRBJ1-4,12,TGTGCCAGCTCACGTGAAGGCGAAAAACTGTTTTTT,CASSREGEKLFF
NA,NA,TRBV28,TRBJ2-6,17,TGTGCCAGCAGTTTTATGGACGCGTCCTCTGGGGCCAACGTCCTGACTTTC,CASSFMDASSGANVLTF
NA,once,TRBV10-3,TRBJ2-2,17,TGTGCCATCAGTGAGACTCCTGTGGGTCCGAACACCGGGGAGCTGTTTTTT,CAISETPVGPNTGELFF
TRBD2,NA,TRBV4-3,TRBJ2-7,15,TGCGCCAGCAGCCAAGAGGCGCTAGCGGGCTACGAGCAGTACTTC,CASSQEALAGYEQYF
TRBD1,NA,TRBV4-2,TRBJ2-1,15,TGTGCCAGCAGCCCCGGGACAGGGGGGTTCAATGAGCAGTTCTTC,CASSPGTGGFNEQFF
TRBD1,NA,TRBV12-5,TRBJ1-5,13,TGTGCTAGTGGTTTGGGACAGGGTCAGCCCCAGCATTTT,CASGLGQGQPQHF
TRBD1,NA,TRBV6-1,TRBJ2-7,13,TGTGCCAGCGGGGACAGGGAGACCTCCGAGCAGTACTTC,CASGDRETSEQYF
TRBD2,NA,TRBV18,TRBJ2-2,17,TGTGCCAGCTCACCGCAGACTAGCGGGAGTGTTGGCGGGGAGCTGTTTTTT,CASSPQTSGSVGGELFF
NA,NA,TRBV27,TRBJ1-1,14,TGTGCCAGCAGTTTACGTCGGGGGGGGGCTGAAGCTTTCTTT,CASSLRRGGAEAFF
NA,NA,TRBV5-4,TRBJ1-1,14,TGTGCCAGCAGCACGACCGTCATTAACACTGAAGCTTTCTTT,CASSTTVINTEAFF
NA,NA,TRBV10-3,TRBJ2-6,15,TGTGCCATCAGTGATCTGTACTCTGGGGCCAACGTCCTGACTTTC,CAISDLYSGANVLTF
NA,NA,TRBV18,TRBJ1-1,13,TGTGCCAGCTCACCTGTAGCAGGGAATGAAGCTTTCTTT,CASSPVAGNEAFF
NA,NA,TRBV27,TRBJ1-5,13,TGTGCCAGCAGGGGGCGACAGTCCGGCCCCCAGCATTTT,CASRGRQSGPQHF
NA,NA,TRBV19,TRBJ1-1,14,TGTGCCAGTATGGGGATTTCCGAAAACACTGAAGCTTTCTTT,CASMGISENTEAFF